This T cell receptor (beta chain) was captured in a study of cytomegalovirus exposure and HLA in healthy donors. General study points: A few CMV-associated chains proved CMV antigen-specific in vitro. Subsequent analysis of the 100 to 150 validation repertoires found a tendency for first-cohort TCR clusters to co-occur. Many donors carried some public TCRs, although rarity characterized most TCR sequences.

Profiling relied on immunoSEQ multiplex PCR, and the TCRdb table lists in-frame clones only, not all of them. The sample contains roughly 130,000 clones, roughly nine tenths of which appear only once. CDR1 MGHRA and CDR2 YSYEKL come from the germline V gene. After removal of 0 bases from V and 3 bases from J, the junction contained 6 bases not matched to a gene. CDR3 length: 16 residues. This clone has just one count. Antigen unknown. Sequenced material: PBMCs. The receptor's source is a man in his thirties or forties in good health and CMV-seronegative. V usage is TRBV4-1 and J usage is TRBJ2-3; 7 bases fit TRBD2. This CDR3 reads CASSQDYGGKTDTQYF. The CDR3 coding sequence is TGCGCCAGCAGCCAAGATTACGGGGGGAAGACAGATACGCAGTATTTT.